This T cell receptor beta chain was captured by sequencing in a study of CD8+ T cells in alopecia areata (dated by TCRdb to the late 2010s). About the study as a whole: Treated patients were enrolled in an open-label pilot trial of oral tofacitinib at 5 to 10 mg twice daily for moderate-to-severe alopecia areata. In treated patients, disease severity was measured using the SALT score, which gives the percentage of scalp surface area affected. Patients stayed on tofacitinib for 6 to 18 months and then had 6 months of follow-up off drug so that delayed response and recurrence could be assessed. Scalp clonality was compared across normal scalp (n=4), patchy alopecia areata scalp (n=8), and alopecia totalis/universalis scalp (n=8). Amplification of TCRbeta CDR3 regions was done by immunoSEQ multiplex PCR using 35 Vbeta forward primers and 13 Jbeta reverse primers. The RNA source kit depended on sample type: the PAXgene miRNA kit for fixed scalp, the miRNeasy kit for PBMCs, and the RNeasy kit for mouse skin. In humans, TCRbeta sequencing was performed on scalp tissue and on sorted CD4+ and CD8+ peripheral blood T cells from healthy controls and from patients with patchy or totalis/universalis alopecia areata. Biopsies were taken from tofacitinib-treated patients at baseline and again at 4 and 24 weeks into treatment, and several of those patients also had a later scalp biopsy. The study used high-throughput TCRbeta sequencing to examine T cell clonal expansion in alopecia areata, in both the C3H/HeJ mouse model and human patients. Points the paper makes about the study in general: Lesional scalp, especially in alopecia totalis/universalis, showed higher clonality and more expanded CD8+ clones than normal scalp, suggesting antigenic drive. Many expanded lesional clones were found to persist in scalp and blood during tofacitinib treatment, and relapse after treatment cessation may be partly explained by this persistence. Shared TCR sequences between patients were less evident than in mice, which may be partly attributable to HLA diversity in the patient population. Tofacitinib significantly lowered scalp clonality and the number of expanded CD8+ clones among the top 100 scalp clones. Unlike mouse skin, where gammadelta T cells dominate, normal human skin contains resident alphabeta T cells that get sequenced too, which complicates analysis of the scalp TCR repertoire. Because the treated cohort was small and included a single nonresponder, larger studies are needed to assess links between baseline CD8+ expansion and response.

The library was obtained by the immunoSEQ multiplex PCR assay. RNA was extracted from all samples and reverse transcribed into cDNA, which served as template for TCR sequencing. First-strand cDNA was synthesized using SuperScript III with a 2:1 mix of oligo-dT and random hexamers. A synthetic immune receptor repertoire was used to gauge amplification bias, and whatever bias remained was removed computationally. The study's processing was this. Raw reads were preprocessed for error removal, and CDR3 was defined according to IMGT conventions as running from the conserved cysteine to phenylalanine. Clonality was computed by normalizing Shannon entropy by log2 of the number of productive unique TCRs and subtracting the result from 1. Whether each scalp clone was CD4 or CD8 was inferred by checking scalp TCRbeta sequences against the CD4 and CD8 repertoires from sorted blood. TCRdb retrieved this table from immuneACCESS and kept in-frame rearrangements only. Not all clones are present; in checked studies, unresolved V genes account for under half, and no reason is known for the remainder. V, J and clone size are those of that table, while D and trimming were read from the DNA. The table for this sample lists more than 150,000 clones; about 51% of them were counted only once. The top ten hold around 9.1% of the sample.

The treatment or condition label here, explained by the study, means: oral pan-JAK inhibitor, 5-10 mg twice daily. Lesional scalp punch biopsies and peripheral blood were obtained from alopecia areata patients. PBMCs were separated by density centrifugation and stained for CD3, CD4 and CD8, after which CD4+ and CD8+ T cells were sorted on a FACSAria. Worth noting for this clone: Its recognized antigen is unknown. The record has no base qualities; no much larger clone is one base away.

This TCR was sampled from a human donor with alopecia areata. The specimen was CD8+ T cells sorted from blood, collected at approximately week 51, from a patient treated with tofacitinib.

The DNA is as follows: TGTGCCAGCAGCGGGATACTGAACACTGAAGCTTTCTTT. It translates to CASSGILNTEAFF. The rearrangement joined TRBV9 to TRBJ1-1; the D segment cannot be called with confidence. CDR1 and CDR2 (SGDLS, YYNGEE) derive from the germline V gene. V is clipped by 3 bases and J by 0 bases, and the sequence between their germline boundaries is 6 bases long. CDR3 length: 13 amino acids, cysteine to phenylalanine. Left in the record is the CDR3 DNA by itself, 39 bases read in frame from the first base.